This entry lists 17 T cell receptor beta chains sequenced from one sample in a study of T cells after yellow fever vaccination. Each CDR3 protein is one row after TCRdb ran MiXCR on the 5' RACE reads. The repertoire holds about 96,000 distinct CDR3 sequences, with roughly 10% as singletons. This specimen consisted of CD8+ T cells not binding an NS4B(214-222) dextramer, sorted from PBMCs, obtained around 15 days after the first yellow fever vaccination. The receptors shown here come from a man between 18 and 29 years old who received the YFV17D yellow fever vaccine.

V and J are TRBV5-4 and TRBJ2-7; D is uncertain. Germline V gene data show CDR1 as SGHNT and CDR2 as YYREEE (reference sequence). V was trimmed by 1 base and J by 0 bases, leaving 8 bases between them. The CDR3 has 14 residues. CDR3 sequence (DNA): TGTGCCAGCAGCTTGATCGCGACCTCCTACGAGCAGTACTTC. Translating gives CASSLIATSYEQYF.

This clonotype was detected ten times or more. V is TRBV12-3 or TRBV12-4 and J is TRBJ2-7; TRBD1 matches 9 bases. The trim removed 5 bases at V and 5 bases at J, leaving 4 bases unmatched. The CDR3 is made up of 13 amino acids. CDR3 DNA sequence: TGTGCCAGCAGTGCAACAGGGGGCCACGAGCAGTACGTC. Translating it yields CASSATGGHEQYV.

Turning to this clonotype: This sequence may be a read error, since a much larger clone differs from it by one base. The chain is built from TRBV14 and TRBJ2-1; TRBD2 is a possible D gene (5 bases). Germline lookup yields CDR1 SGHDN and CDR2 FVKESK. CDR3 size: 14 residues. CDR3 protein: CASSPPGIYNEQLF. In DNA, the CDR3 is TGTGCCAGCAGCCCCCCCGGGATCTACAATGAGCAGCTCTTC.

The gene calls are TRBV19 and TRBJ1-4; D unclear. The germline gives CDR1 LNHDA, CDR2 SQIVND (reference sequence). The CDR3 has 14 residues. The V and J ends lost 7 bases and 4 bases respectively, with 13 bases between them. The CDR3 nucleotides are TGTGCCAGTAATGGCGGCAGGATTAATGAAAAACTGTTTTTT. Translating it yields CASNGGRINEKLFF.

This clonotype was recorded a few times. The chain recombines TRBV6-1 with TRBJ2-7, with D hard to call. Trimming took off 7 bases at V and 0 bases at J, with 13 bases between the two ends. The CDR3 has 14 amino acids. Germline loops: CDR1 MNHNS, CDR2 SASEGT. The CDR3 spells CASTQTPASYEQYV. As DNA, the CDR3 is TGTGCCAGCACCCAGACACCGGCCTCCTACGAGCAGTACGTC.

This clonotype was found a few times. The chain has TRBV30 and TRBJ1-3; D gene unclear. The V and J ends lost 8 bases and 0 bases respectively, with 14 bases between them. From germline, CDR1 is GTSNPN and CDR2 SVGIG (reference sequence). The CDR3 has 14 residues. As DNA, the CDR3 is TGTGCCACCTACGCGAGGGCCTCTGGAAACACCATATATTTT. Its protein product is CATYARASGNTIYF.

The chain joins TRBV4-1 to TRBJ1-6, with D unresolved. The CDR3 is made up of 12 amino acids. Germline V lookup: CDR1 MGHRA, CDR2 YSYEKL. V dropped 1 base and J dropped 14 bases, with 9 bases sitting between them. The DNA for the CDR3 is TGCGCCAGCAGCCAAGGTCCAGGATCCCTCCACTTT. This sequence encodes CASSQGPGSLHF.

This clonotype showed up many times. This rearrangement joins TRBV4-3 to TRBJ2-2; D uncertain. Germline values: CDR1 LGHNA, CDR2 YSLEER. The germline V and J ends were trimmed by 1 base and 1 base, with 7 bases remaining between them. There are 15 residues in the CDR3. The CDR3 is CASSQGHRNTGELFF. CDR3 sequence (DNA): TGCGCCAGCAGCCAAGGTCACAGGAACACCGGGGAGCTGTTTTTT.

CDR3 protein: CASSFVGAGGYTF. The CDR3 DNA reads TGTGCCAGCAGTTTTGTGGGGGCAGGTGGCTACACCTTC. The chain employs TRBV12-3 or TRBV12-4 and TRBJ1-2; TRBD1 might be the D (6 bases). Trimming cost V 3 bases and J 7 bases, with 12 bases left between them. The CDR3 is made up of 13 amino acids.

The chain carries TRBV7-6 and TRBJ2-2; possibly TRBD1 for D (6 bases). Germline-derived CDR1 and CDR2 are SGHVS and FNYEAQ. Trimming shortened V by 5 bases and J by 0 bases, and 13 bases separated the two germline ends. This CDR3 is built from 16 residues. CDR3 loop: CASSPKTGSNTGELFF. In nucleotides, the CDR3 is TGTGCCAGCAGCCCTAAGACAGGTTCGAACACCGGGGAGCTGTTTTTT.

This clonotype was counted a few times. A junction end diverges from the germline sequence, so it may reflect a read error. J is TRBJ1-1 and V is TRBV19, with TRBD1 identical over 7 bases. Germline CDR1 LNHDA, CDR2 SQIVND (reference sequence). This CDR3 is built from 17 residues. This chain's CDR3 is CVSSARGNRGPNTEAFF. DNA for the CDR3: TGTGTCAGTAGTGCCCGCGGAAACAGGGGTCCGAACACTGAAGCTTTCTTT. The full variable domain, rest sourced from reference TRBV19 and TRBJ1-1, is DGGITQSPKYLFRKEGQNVTLSCEQNLNHDAMYWYRQDPGQGLRLIYYSQIVNDFQKGDIAEGYSVSREKKESFPLTVTSAQKNPTAFYLCVSSARGNRGPNTEAFFGQGTRLTVV.

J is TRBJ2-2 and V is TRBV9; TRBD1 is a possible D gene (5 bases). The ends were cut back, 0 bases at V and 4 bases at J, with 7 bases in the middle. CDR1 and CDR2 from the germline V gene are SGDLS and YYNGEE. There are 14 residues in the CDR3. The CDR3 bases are TGTGCCAGCAGCGTAGGCAGGGCCACCGGGGAGCTGTTTTTT. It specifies CASSVGRATGELFF.

The CDR3 loop is CASTQLAGDYNEQFF. The CDR3 DNA reads as TGTGCCAGCACCCAACTAGCGGGAGACTACAATGAGCAGTTCTTC. V gene TRBV11-2 combines with J gene TRBJ2-1; 11 bases are shared with TRBD2. Germline V gene lookup returns CDR1 SGHAT and CDR2 FQNNGV. Trimming at V came to 7 bases and at J to 3 bases, leaving 5 bases not matched to a gene. The CDR3 covers 15 residues.

CDR3 sequence reads: CASSRRTGTDTQYF. The DNA for the CDR3 is TGCGCCAGCAGCAGACGGACTGGCACAGATACGCAGTATTTT. The chain couples TRBV4-3 to TRBJ2-3; possible D gene TRBD2, 5 bases. The V gene's germline CDR1 is LGHNA and CDR2 YSLEER. Trimming shortened V by 5 bases and J by 1 base, and 10 bases separated the two germline ends. CDR3 length: 14 amino acids.

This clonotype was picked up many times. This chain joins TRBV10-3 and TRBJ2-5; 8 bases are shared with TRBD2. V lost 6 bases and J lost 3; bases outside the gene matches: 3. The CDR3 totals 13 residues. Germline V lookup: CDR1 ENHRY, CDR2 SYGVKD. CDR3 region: CAISPGLEETQYF. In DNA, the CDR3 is TGTGCCATCAGCCCGGGACTAGAAGAGACCCAGTACTTC.

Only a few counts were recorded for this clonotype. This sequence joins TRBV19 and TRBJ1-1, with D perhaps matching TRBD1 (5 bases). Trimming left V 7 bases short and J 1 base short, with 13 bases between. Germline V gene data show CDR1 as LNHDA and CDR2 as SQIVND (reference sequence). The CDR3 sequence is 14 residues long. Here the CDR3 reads CASTRRGGNTEAFF. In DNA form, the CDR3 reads TGTGCCAGTACGCGGCGCGGGGGGAACACTGAAGCTTTCTTT.

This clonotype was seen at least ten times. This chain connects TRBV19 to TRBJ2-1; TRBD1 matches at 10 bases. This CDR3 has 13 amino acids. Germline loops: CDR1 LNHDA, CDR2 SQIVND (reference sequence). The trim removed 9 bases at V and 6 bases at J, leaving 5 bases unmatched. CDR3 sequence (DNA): TGTGCCAGCACAAGGACAGGGGGCAATGAGCAGTTCTTC. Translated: CASTRTGGNEQFF.